This T cell receptor (beta chain) was identified during a study of cytomegalovirus exposure and HLA in healthy donors. Whole-study context: Caucasian-associated ancestry cluster membership applied to around 80% of approximately 420 genotyped donors. Notes on the study in general: Some V segments, including TRBV6-2 and TRBV6-3, were excluded as indistinguishable.

The CDR3 contains 14 residues. Trimming shortened V by 1 base and J by 0 bases, and 5 bases separated the two germline ends. Germline CDR1 reads SGHTA; CDR2 reads FQGTGA. This clone was observed a single time. The target antigen is unknown. A multiplex PCR was run with 60 Vbeta primers and 13 Jbeta primers. Profiling relied on immunoSEQ multiplex PCR, and the TCRdb table lists in-frame clones only, not all of them. The top ten clones hold roughly 4.1% of a sample with 100,000 to 150,000 clones, about 74% of them seen once. What was sequenced was PBMCs. The rearrangement uses TRBV7-3 and TRBJ2-3; no definite D call. The source of this sequence is a woman aged 45-60 years in good health and CMV-seropositive. CDR3 sequence: CASSLIPSTDTQYF. The CDR3 DNA reads TGTGCCAGCAGCTTAATCCCTAGCACAGATACGCAGTATTTT.